These T cell receptor beta chains were read from a single sample in a study of blood T cell repertoires in COVID-19. TCRdb's copy holds only in-frame clones and misses some; the assay was immunoSEQ multiplex PCR. The sample gives under 200,000 clones, about 86% of which show up once; approximately 7% is in the top ten. The sample consisted of peripheral blood. Receptors were obtained from a man aged 45 to 65 with active or convalescent COVID-19. The CDR3 runs from the conserved cysteine through the conserved F or W. The D gene is left open where the match is weak. Only some rows state a clone size, as once, few, many or a class for expanded clones.

V gene,D gene,clone size,J gene,CDR3 protein,CDR3 DNA
TRBV2,NA,NA,TRBJ1-3,CASSDQGTGNTIYF,TGTGCCAGCAGTGATCAGGGAACTGGAAACACCATATATTTT
TRBV4-1,TRBD1,NA,TRBJ1-5,CASSQVWARGPQPQHF,TGCGCCAGCAGCCAAGTTTGGGCCAGGGGGCCTCAGCCCCAGCATTTT
TRBV6-6,TRBD1,NA,TRBJ1-4,CASSTGVATNEKLFF,TGTGCCAGCAGTACAGGGGTGGCAACTAATGAAAAACTGTTTTTT
TRBV5-1,TRBD1,once,TRBJ1-6,CASSLVQGNNSPLHF,TGCGCCAGCAGCTTGGTACAGGGGAATAATTCACCCCTCCACTTT
TRBV6-6,TRBD1,NA,TRBJ2-7,CASSPNDRGGYEQYF,TGTGCCAGCAGCCCCAACGACAGGGGCGGGTACGAGCAGTACTTC
TRBV25-1,NA,NA,TRBJ2-1,CASSDMGPYNEQFF,TGTGCCAGCAGTGATATGGGCCCCTACAATGAGCAGTTCTTC
TRBV15,NA,NA,TRBJ2-1,CATSRDVGASYNEQFF,TGTGCCACCAGCAGAGATGTGGGAGCCTCCTACAATGAGCAGTTCTTC
TRBV25-1,TRBD1,NA,TRBJ1-1,CASRSAGGTEAFF,TGTGCCAGCAGGTCGGCAGGGGGAACTGAAGCTTTCTTT
TRBV6-2/TRBV6-3,TRBD1,NA,TRBJ2-3,CASSYATGSVATQYF,TGTGCCAGCAGTTACGCGACAGGGAGTGTCGCTACGCAGTATTTT
TRBV3-1/TRBV3-2,NA,NA,TRBJ1-1,CASSQDTWNTEAFF,TGTGCCAGCAGCCAGGACACCTGGAACACTGAAGCTTTCTTT
TRBV12-3/TRBV12-4,NA,NA,TRBJ2-7,CASSTGVEQYF,TGTGCCAGCAGTACCGGTGTCGAGCAGTACTTC
TRBV5-1,TRBD2,few,TRBJ2-7,CASSLTSGTYEQYF,TGCGCCAGCAGCTTGACTAGCGGGACCTACGAGCAGTACTTC
TRBV9,NA,NA,TRBJ1-5,CASSVMGGPQHF,TGTGCCAGCAGCGTAATGGGAGGGCCCCAGCATTTT
TRBV7-9,TRBD1,NA,TRBJ2-3,CAGQKLGQSTDTQYF,TGTGCCGGCCAAAAGTTGGGACAGAGCACAGATACGCAGTATTTT
TRBV9,TRBD1,NA,TRBJ1-6,CASSTQGLSDSPLHF,TGTGCCAGCAGCACACAGGGGCTGTCGGATTCACCCCTCCACTTT
TRBV27,NA,NA,TRBJ2-1,CASSLFRESSNEQFF,TGTGCCAGCAGTTTATTCCGGGAGTCTAGCAATGAGCAGTTCTTC
TRBV21-1,NA,once,TRBJ2-5,CASSMFRTQETQYF,TGTGCCAGCAGCATGTTTAGGACACAAGAGACCCAGTACTTC
TRBV7-8,NA,NA,TRBJ1-2,CASSRMTAPSHYGYTF,TGTGCCAGCAGCAGAATGACAGCTCCCTCGCACTATGGCTACACCTTC
TRBV15,NA,NA,TRBJ1-5,CATSRSGVHQPQHF,TGTGCCACCAGCAGGTCGGGGGTTCATCAGCCCCAGCATTTT
TRBV18,TRBD2,once,TRBJ2-1,CASSPYGTKFYNEQFF,TGTGCCAGCTCACCATACGGGACTAAGTTCTACAATGAGCAGTTCTTC
TRBV5-4,NA,NA,TRBJ1-1,CASSLLDKPEAFF,TGTGCCAGCAGCTTGTTGGACAAGCCTGAAGCTTTCTTT